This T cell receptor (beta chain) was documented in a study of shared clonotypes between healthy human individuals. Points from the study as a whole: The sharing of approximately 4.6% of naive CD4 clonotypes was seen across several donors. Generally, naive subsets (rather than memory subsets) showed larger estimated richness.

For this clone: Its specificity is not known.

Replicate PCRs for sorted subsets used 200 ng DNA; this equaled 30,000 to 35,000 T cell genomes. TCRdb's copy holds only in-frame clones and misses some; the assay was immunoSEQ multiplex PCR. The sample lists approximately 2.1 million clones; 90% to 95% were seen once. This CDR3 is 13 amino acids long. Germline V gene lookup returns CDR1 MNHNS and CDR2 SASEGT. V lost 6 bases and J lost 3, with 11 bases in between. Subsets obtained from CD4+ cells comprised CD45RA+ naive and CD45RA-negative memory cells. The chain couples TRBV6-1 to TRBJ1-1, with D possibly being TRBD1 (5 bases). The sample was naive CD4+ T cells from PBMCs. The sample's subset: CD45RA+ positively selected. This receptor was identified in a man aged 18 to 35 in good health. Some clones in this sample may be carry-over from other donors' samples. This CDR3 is CASSVTRDTEAFF. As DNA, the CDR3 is TGTGCCAGCAGCGTTACCAGGGACACTGAAGCTTTCTTT.